The 26 T cell receptor beta chains below all came from one sample that was sequenced in a study of cytomegalovirus exposure and HLA in healthy donors (dated by TCRdb to the late 2010s). The method behind the library was the immunoSEQ multiplex PCR assay. The multiplex PCR relied on a mix of 60 forward primers for TCR Vbeta segments and 13 reverse primers for TCR Jbeta segments. The immuneACCESS repertoire file appears here via TCRdb, limited to in-frame rearrangements. These files lack a portion of the clones; in checked studies, under half of the deficit traces to unresolved V genes, and the cause of the others is not known. This sample comprises approximately 120,000 clones, around 75% of them detected only once. The top ten clonotypes cover more than 7% of the sample. What was sequenced was PBMCs. These receptors came from a woman aged 45-59 years in good health and CMV-seropositive.

The chain's CDR3 is CASRLLAGGPEQYF. CDR3 sequence (DNA): TGTGCCAGCAGGCTGCTAGCGGGAGGGCCCGAGCAGTACTTC. This chain connects TRBV11-2 to TRBJ2-7; 12 nucleotides line up with TRBD2. Trimming cost V 6 bases and J 6 bases; bases outside gene matches: 6. From germline, CDR1 is SGHAT and CDR2 FQNNGV. The CDR3 sequence is 14 residues long. Complete variable domain (other parts from reference TRBV11-2 and TRBJ2-7): EAGVAQSPRYKIIEKRQSVAFWCNPISGHATLYWYQQILGQGPKLLIQFQNNGVVDDSQLPKDRFSAERLKGVDSTLKIQPAKLEDSAVYLCASRLLAGGPEQYFGPGTRLTVT.

The gene calls are TRBV6-5 and TRBJ1-1, with a possible D match to TRBD1 (5 bases). This CDR3 spans 14 amino acids. Deletions cut 2 bases from V and 4 bases from J, with 11 bases between. From germline, CDR1 is MNHEY and CDR2 SVGAGI. The CDR3 reads CASSYGGLGTEAFF. Written as DNA, the CDR3 is TGTGCCAGCAGTTACGGGGGGTTGGGCACTGAAGCTTTCTTT.

The rearrangement links TRBV7-3 to TRBJ1-2; D is possibly TRBD1 (5 bases). The CDR3 has 13 amino acids. From germline, CDR1 is SGHTA and CDR2 FQGTGA. V gave up 0 bases and J gave up 6 bases, with 8 bases separating them. The CDR3 here is CASSLTGVHGYTF. In DNA, the CDR3 is TGTGCCAGCAGCTTAACAGGGGTTCATGGCTACACCTTC.

The chain carries TRBV10-3 and TRBJ1-2; TRBD1 agrees at 8 bases. Per germline, CDR1 ENHRY and CDR2 SYGVKD. The CDR3 extends over 17 amino acids. Germline trimming cut 0 bases from V and 7 bases from J; bases unmatched to any gene: 13. CDR3 DNA: TGTGCCATCAGTGAGTCTCCGGACAGGGCCGAGGTGGGTGGCTACACCTTC. Its translation is CAISESPDRAEVGGYTF.

The chain carries TRBV10-3 and TRBJ1-2, with a tentative D call TRBD1 (5 bases). With 7 bases removed from V and 9 bases from J, the gap between germline ends came to 18 bases. CDR1 ENHRY and CDR2 SYGVKD come from the germline V gene. The CDR3 is 13 amino acids. The CDR3 DNA reads TGTGCCATCACCTCCCGGAGGGGCATTAGCTACACCTTC. Translation: CAITSRRGISYTF.

This clone was detected a few times. The chain combines TRBV9 with TRBJ2-7; 8 positions match TRBD2. CDR1 SGDLS and CDR2 YYNGEE come from the germline V gene. The ends lost 3 bases at V and 9 bases at J; junction bases unmatched: 8. The CDR3 spans 13 residues. Here the CDR3 reads CASSAPGGNRQYF. The DNA of the CDR3 is TGTGCCAGCAGCGCCCCGGGGGGGAATCGGCAGTACTTC.

This sequence joins TRBV15 and TRBJ2-1; TRBD1 is a possible D gene (5 bases). Trimming shortened V by 7 bases and J by 6 bases, and 13 bases separated the two germline ends. Germline CDR1 LNHNV, CDR2 YYDKDF (reference sequence). CDR3 length: 13 residues. This CDR3 reads CATNHRGFNEQFF. Written as DNA, the CDR3 is TGTGCCACCAACCATAGGGGCTTCAATGAGCAGTTCTTC.

The chain couples TRBV30 to TRBJ2-5; D perhaps matches TRBD1 (6 bases). Germline lookup yields CDR1 GTSNPN and CDR2 SVGIG (reference sequence). V gave up 4 bases and J gave up 3 bases, with 18 bases separating them. The CDR3 runs to 15 residues. The CDR3: CAWTAGLGQKETQYF. CDR3 nucleotides: TGTGCCTGGACGGCCGGGCTCGGACAGAAAGAGACCCAGTACTTC.

This clone was counted ten times or more. This chain links TRBV4-3 with TRBJ2-7; 7 nucleotides match TRBD2. In germline, CDR1 is LGHNA, CDR2 YSLEER. The V gene end was trimmed by 1 base and the J gene end by 4 bases; junction bases not matched to a gene: 4. CDR3 length: 14 residues. This chain's CDR3 is CASSQAGAGYEQYF. In DNA form, the CDR3 reads TGCGCCAGCAGCCAAGCAGGAGCGGGGTACGAGCAGTACTTC.

This sequence joins TRBV4-3 and TRBJ2-5; 7 bases are a match to TRBD2. The germline V gene encodes CDR1 LGHNA and CDR2 YSLEER. The V segment lost 4 bases and the J segment 1 base; nucleotides outside the gene matches: 3. The CDR3 sequence is 14 residues long. The CDR3 here is CASSPERGQETQYF. The CDR3 nucleotides read TGCGCCAGCAGCCCGGAGCGGGGCCAAGAGACCCAGTACTTC.

This clone was counted between two and nine times. The chain joins TRBV6-1 to TRBJ1-1; D is undetermined. The ends were cut back, 6 bases at V and 2 bases at J, with 7 bases in the middle. Germline lookup yields CDR1 MNHNS and CDR2 SASEGT. The CDR3 sequence is 12 residues long. The DNA of the CDR3 is TGTGCCAGCAGAGCGGCAAACACTGAAGCTTTCTTT. Translation: CASRAANTEAFF.

The chain is built from TRBV29-1 and TRBJ1-2, with a tentative D call TRBD1 (6 bases). V lost 3 bases, J lost 0 bases, and 11 bases lay in between. From germline, CDR1 is SQVTM and CDR2 ANQGSEA. The CDR3 has 14 residues. In nucleotides, the CDR3 is TGCAGCGTTGACCGGGGGGGCGCTAACTATGGCTACACCTTC. Translation gives CSVDRGGANYGYTF.

CDR3: CASSWAGGTEAFF. In DNA, the CDR3 is TGTGCCAGCAGCTGGGCGGGAGGGACCGAAGCTTTCTTT. The genes are TRBV5-6 and TRBJ1-1; D is perhaps TRBD1 (5 bases). CDR1 is SGHDT, CDR2 YYEEEE, per germline. V lost 3 bases, J lost 8 bases, and 14 bases lay in between. The CDR3 spans 13 residues.

The CDR3 protein is CASTGYSNQPQHF. CDR3 bases: TGTGCCAGCACGGGGTATAGCAATCAGCCCCAGCATTTT. The V call is TRBV6-1, the J call TRBJ1-5; D remains ambiguous. Trimming pared 7 bases from V and 0 bases from J, leaving 7 bases between. This CDR3 is 13 amino acids long. CDR1 and CDR2 (germline): MNHNS, SASEGT.

This chain uses TRBV6-5 with TRBJ2-7; no clear D. The germline V and J ends were trimmed by 2 bases and 3 bases, with 8 bases remaining between them. This CDR3 has 13 residues. In germline, CDR1 is MNHEY, CDR2 SVGAGI. The CDR3 coding sequence is TGTGCCAGCAGTTACCGCGGCTTCTACGAGCAGTACTTC. This gives the protein CASSYRGFYEQYF.

The V gene is TRBV6-5, the J gene TRBJ2-5; no clear D. The J call may be faulty, since TRBJ2-7 better matches the DNA end. Germline lookup yields CDR1 MNHEY and CDR2 SVGAGI. The CDR3 is 11 residues long. This chain's CDR3 is CASSEAYEQYF. DNA for the CDR3: TGTGCCAGCAGCGAAGCCTACGAGCAGTACTTC.

The rearrangement links TRBV5-1 to TRBJ1-5, with 7 positions matching TRBD1. The CDR3 has 17 residues. The V and J ends lost 4 bases and 2 bases, in that order; junction bases with no gene match: 12. Germline V gene data show CDR1 as SGHRS and CDR2 as YFSETQ. CDR3 residues: CASSPNPTGIGNQPQHF. As DNA, the CDR3 is TGCGCCAGCAGCCCCAACCCGACAGGGATCGGCAATCAGCCCCAGCATTTT.

This clone was detected ten times or more. This sequence joins TRBV4-3 and TRBJ2-3; D is perhaps TRBD2 (7 bases). CDR1 is LGHNA and CDR2 is YSLEER in the germline V gene. V dropped 0 bases and J dropped 5 bases, with 15 bases sitting between them. CDR3 length: 16 residues. CDR3 loop: CASSQDRPGGGDTQYF. CDR3 bases: TGCGCCAGCAGCCAAGATAGACCGGGGGGCGGAGATACGCAGTATTTT.

This rearrangement joins TRBV2 to TRBJ2-7, with D perhaps TRBD1 (6 bases). V was cut by 6 bases and J by 6 bases, with 12 bases left in between. Germline assignment: CDR1 SNHLY and CDR2 FYNNEI. This CDR3 contains 12 residues. CDR3 bases: TGTGCCAGCAGCCTGGACAGAACCGAGCAGTACTTC. Translation gives CASSLDRTEQYF.

The CDR3 region is CASSLKPTDTQYF. The CDR3 coding sequence is TGCGCCAGCAGCTTGAAGCCCACAGATACGCAGTATTTT. The V call is TRBV5-1, the J call TRBJ2-3; no reliable D call. V dropped 1 base and J dropped 2 bases, with 5 bases sitting between them. Germline V CDR1 and CDR2: SGHRS, YFSETQ. The CDR3 length is 13 residues.

The chain combines TRBV30 with TRBJ1-4; the match to TRBD1 covers 7 bases. Germline V gene lookup returns CDR1 GTSNPN and CDR2 SVGIG (reference sequence). The CDR3 length is 13 residues. V lost 3 bases to trimming and J lost 10 bases; unmatched junction nucleotides: 8. CDR3 DNA sequence: TGTGCCTGGAGGGGACCGGGACAGCGAAAACTGTTTTTT. The encoded protein is CAWRGPGQRKLFF.

The CDR3 loop reads CASSPPGGRDTGELFF. CDR3 DNA: TGTGCCAGCAGCCCACCCGGGGGGCGTGACACCGGGGAGCTGTTTTTT. The genes are TRBV7-9 and TRBJ2-2, with D possibly TRBD2 on 7 matching bases. Germline V gene data show CDR1 as SEHNR and CDR2 as FQNEAQ (reference sequence). Trimming pared 5 bases from V and 3 bases from J, leaving 16 bases between. The CDR3 is 16 residues long. Based on the CDR3 plus reference TRBV7-9 and TRBJ2-2, the full variable domain is DTGVSQNPRHKITKRGQNVTFRCDPISEHNRLYWYRQTLGQGPEFLTYFQNEAQLEKSRLLSDRFSAERPKGSFSTLEIQRTEQGDSAMYLCASSPPGGRDTGELFFGEGSRLTVL.

This chain joins TRBV7-9 and TRBJ2-2; weak D call: TRBD1 (5 bases). Germline V gene sequence: CDR1 SEHNR, CDR2 FQNEAQ (reference sequence). This CDR3 is 17 amino acids long. V dropped 5 bases and J dropped 0 bases, with 16 bases sitting between them. CDR3 amino acids: CASSRQRGISNTGELFF. The CDR3 DNA sequence: TGTGCCAGCAGCCGACAAAGGGGCATCTCGAACACCGGGGAGCTGTTTTTT.

Only one count was recorded for this clone. The V call is TRBV27, the J call TRBJ2-7; the D gene is possibly TRBD2 (6 bases). V lost 6 bases and J lost 3, with 12 bases in between. Germline CDR1 MNHEY, CDR2 SMNVEV (reference sequence). CDR3 length: 13 amino acids. The CDR3 here is CASRRDLFYEQYF. The CDR3 DNA is TGTGCCAGCAGGAGGGACTTATTCTACGAGCAGTACTTC.

The gene calls are TRBV30 and TRBJ2-5; 9 nucleotides agree with TRBD2. In germline, CDR1 is GTSNPN, CDR2 SVGIG (reference sequence). Trimming cost V 0 bases and J 5 bases; bases outside gene matches: 7. The CDR3 is made up of 15 amino acids. The CDR3 DNA follows: TGTGCCTGGAGTGTACAGGGGACTAGCAGGGAGACCCAGTACTTC. Encoded protein: CAWSVQGTSRETQYF.

The V call is TRBV5-1, the J call TRBJ1-2, with 8 nucleotides matching TRBD1. Germline V CDR1 and CDR2: SGHRS, YFSETQ. The CDR3 length is 15 residues. V lost 0 bases to trimming and J lost 2 bases; unmatched junction nucleotides: 3. The CDR3 coding sequence is TGCGCCAGCAGCTTGGGGACAGGGCGGAACTATGGCTACACCTTC. It translates to CASSLGTGRNYGYTF.